These 11 T cell receptor beta chains share one sample of origin, sequenced in a study of blood T cell repertoires in COVID-19. Produced via immunoSEQ multiplex PCR; TCRdb's table is partial and in-frame only. The sample has roughly 300,000 clones, approximately 84% seen once. Sequenced: peripheral blood. The receptor source for this set is a human donor with COVID-19, enrolled during active disease. The donor label of this sample is uncertain.

The rearrangement links TRBV6-1 to TRBJ1-5, with 8 bases that match TRBD1. The CDR3 has 15 residues. Germline V gives CDR1 MNHNS, CDR2 SASEGT. V was pared by 3 bases and J by 2 bases, with 3 bases of the junction left unmatched. Written as DNA, the CDR3 is TGTGCCAGCAGTGAGGACAGGGCCGGCAATCAGCCCCAGCATTTT. Its translation: CASSEDRAGNQPQHF.

This clone occurred a few times. J is TRBJ2-2 and V is TRBV7-9; D may be TRBD2 (6 bases). The CDR3 sequence is 17 residues long. The V gene's germline CDR1 is SEHNR and CDR2 FQNEAQ (reference sequence). Trimming shortened V by 5 bases and J by 0 bases, and 16 bases separated the two germline ends. CDR3 region: CASSAGTPDPNTGELFF. The DNA of the CDR3 is TGTGCCAGCAGCGCCGGGACTCCAGATCCGAACACCGGGGAGCTGTTTTTT.

The rearrangement joins TRBV23-1 to TRBJ2-5; the match to TRBD2 covers 9 bases. TRBV23-1 carries the ORF label, with uncertain function. V trimming: 1 base; J trimming: 4 bases; junction bases outside the gene matches: 7. The CDR3 contains 16 residues. CDR3 in amino acids: CASSQWELAGRETQYF. The CDR3 DNA reads as TGCGCCAGCAGTCAATGGGAGCTAGCGGGACGAGAGACCCAGTACTTC.

The CDR3 region has the DNA TGTGCCAGCAGCGTAGACGGGAGGGCAAGAACCGGGGAGCTGTTTTTT. It is translated as CASSVDGRARTGELFF. The chain couples TRBV9 to TRBJ2-2; TRBD2 agrees at 8 bases. V shed 0 bases and J 5 bases; nucleotides not matched to a gene: 6. Germline CDR1 SGDLS, CDR2 YYNGEE. This CDR3 has 16 residues.

V is TRBV5-1 and J is TRBJ2-5, with D hard to call. Trimming took off 0 bases at V and 7 bases at J, with 16 bases between the two ends. Germline V lookup: CDR1 SGHRS, CDR2 YFSETQ. The CDR3 consists of 15 residues. The CDR3 bases are TGCGCCAGCAGCTTGGGTGCGCGGAGCCGAGTGACCCAGTACTTC. This sequence encodes CASSLGARSRVTQYF.

The rearrangement uses TRBV18 and TRBJ1-2, with D possibly TRBD1 on 5 matching bases. V was shortened by 2 bases and J by 3 bases, with 16 bases between the two germline ends. The CDR3 is made up of 16 amino acids. From germline, CDR1 is KGHSH and CDR2 LQKENI. The CDR3: CASSPLVREGDYGYTF. The CDR3 DNA reads TGTGCCAGCTCACCATTGGTCAGGGAAGGGGACTATGGCTACACCTTC.

This sequence joins TRBV5-1 and TRBJ2-1; 7 positions agree with TRBD2. J lost 8 bases, V lost 4 bases, and 6 bases had no gene match. The CDR3 spans 13 residues. Germline V gene data show CDR1 as SGHRS and CDR2 as YFSETQ. The CDR3 region is CASSGTTFDEQFF. The CDR3 DNA reads as TGCGCCAGCAGCGGGACTACTTTCGATGAGCAGTTCTTC.

The V call is TRBV5-1, the J call TRBJ1-6; 12 bases line up with TRBD1. V shed 4 bases and J 0 bases; nucleotides not matched to a gene: 2. The CDR3 is 17 residues long. CDR1 SGHRS and CDR2 YFSETQ come from the germline V gene. The CDR3, as DNA: TGCGCCAGCAGCCGGGACAGGGGGCTCTCCTATAATTCACCCCTCCACTTT. Translation: CASSRDRGLSYNSPLHF.

The chain is built from TRBV5-4 and TRBJ2-5; a possible D gene is TRBD2 (6 bases). Deletions cut 4 bases from V and 3 bases from J, with 13 bases between. Looked up from germline, CDR1 is SGHNT and CDR2 is YYREEE (reference sequence). There are 14 residues in the CDR3. CDR3 residues: CASSQEGREETQYF. CDR3 in DNA: TGTGCCAGCAGCCAGGAGGGCAGGGAAGAGACCCAGTACTTC.

This clone was detected a few times. The V call is TRBV10-3, the J call TRBJ2-3; no firm D call. Germline V gives CDR1 ENHRY, CDR2 SYGVKD. V gave up 2 bases and J gave up 10 bases, with 16 bases separating them. This CDR3 contains 14 residues. CDR3 in DNA: TGTGCCATCAGTGAGGAACCGCGTGAAGCCCCGCAGTATTTT. Translation: CAISEEPREAPQYF.

The chain joins TRBV25-1 to TRBJ1-2; the D is unclear. Trimming cost V 6 bases and J 2 bases, with 13 bases left between them. The CDR3 contains 14 residues. Germline V CDR1 and CDR2: MGHDK, SYGVNS. The CDR3 DNA reads TGTGCCAGCAGAAGTCACCGGGAGAACTATGGCTACACCTTC. It codes for CASRSHRENYGYTF.